This entry describes one TCR beta chain. Its antigen is unknown. V was trimmed by 0 bases and J by 7 bases, leaving 15 bases between them. Germline-derived CDR1 and CDR2 are SGHVS and FQNEAQ. This CDR3 has 15 amino acids. This sample was taken from a study of shared clonotypes between healthy human individuals. The assay was immunoSEQ multiplex PCR, and TCRdb's table has in-frame clones only and misses some. The sample includes fewer than 850,000 clones, 90% of them seen just once. The study, taken as a whole, reports: Some clonotypes were shared by all four sorted-subset donors, while others were not shared. The non-shared ones had lower generation probabilities than the shared ones. In general, naive subsets displayed greater estimated richness than memory subsets did.

CD8 memory merged CD45RO+ cells and CCR7-negative CD45RA+ TemRA cells into one population. What was sequenced was memory CD8+ T cells from PBMCs. As for subset: CD45RO+ cells pooled with CCR7-negative TemRA cells. The chain recombines TRBV7-8 with TRBJ1-1; D is possibly TRBD1 (5 bases). This TCR derives from a young man in good health. Some clones in this sample may be carry-over from other donors' samples. CDR3 sequence (DNA): TGTGCCAGCAGCTTAGCGTCTTCGTCACAGGTTGAAGCTTTCTTT. Amino acids: CASSLASSSQVEAFF. The variable domain in full, with the rest retrieved from reference TRBV7-8 and TRBJ1-1, is GAGVSQSPRYKVAKRGQDVALRCDPISGHVSLFWYQQALGQGPEFLTYFQNEAQLDKSGLPSDRFFAERPEGSVSTLKIQRTQQEDSAVYLCASSLASSSQVEAFFGQGTRLTVV.